The 26 T cell receptor beta chains given below trace back to one sample, sequenced in a study of cytomegalovirus exposure and HLA in healthy donors. The PCR ran on 60 Vbeta and 13 Jbeta primers. Method: immunoSEQ multiplex PCR; TCRdb's copy keeps in-frame clones and lacks some. The sample totals roughly 110,000 clones. Sequencing used PBMCs. These receptors were obtained from a man in his forties in good health and CMV-seropositive.

The J gene is TRBJ2-1, the V gene TRBV7-2, with D maybe TRBD1 (5 bases). Trimming pared 5 bases from V and 14 bases from J, leaving 19 bases between. Looked up from germline, CDR1 is SGHTA and CDR2 is FQGNSA. The CDR3 length is 13 residues. The CDR3 region is CASSPSRGSREFF. Written as DNA, the CDR3 is TGTGCCAGCAGCCCATCCCGTGGTAGCAGGGAGTTCTTC.

CDR3 nucleotide sequence: TGTGCCAGTAGTACCCCAACCTACGAGCAGTACTTC. Its translation is CASSTPTYEQYF. The chain joins TRBV19 to TRBJ2-7; D remains ambiguous. Germline lookup yields CDR1 LNHDA and CDR2 SQIVND (reference sequence). CDR3 length: 12 residues. Trimming removed 4 bases from V and 2 bases from J, with 6 bases in between.

This chain joins TRBV7-8 and TRBJ2-7; possibly TRBD1 for D (6 bases). This CDR3 has 16 residues. Germline V gene data show CDR1 as SGHVS and CDR2 as FQNEAQ. With 4 bases removed from V and 1 base from J, the gap between germline ends came to 17 bases. CDR3 in DNA: TGTGCCAGCAGCTCCAAGACAGGTTCGAAATCCTACGAGCAGTACTTC. Its translation: CASSSKTGSKSYEQYF.

The chain recombines TRBV4-3 with TRBJ2-3; TRBD2 aligns across 10 bases. V dropped 0 bases and J dropped 0; count of bases not matched to a gene: 18. The germline V gene has CDR1 LGHNA and CDR2 YSLEER. This CDR3 contains 22 residues. The CDR3 DNA sequence: TGCGCCAGCAGCCAAGATTTGTGGACTATCTCCGGACTAGCGGATAGCACAGATACGCAGTATTTT. It encodes CASSQDLWTISGLADSTDTQYF.

CDR3 DNA: TGTGCCAGCAGTTCTGGACAGTCCTACGAGCAGTACTTC. Its translation is CASSSGQSYEQYF. The gene calls are TRBV28 and TRBJ2-7, with D possibly TRBD1 on 6 matching bases. This CDR3 is 13 amino acids long. Germline CDR1 MDHEN, CDR2 SYDVKM. V lost 4 bases and J 1 base, leaving 8 bases between the germline ends.

V is TRBV27 and J is TRBJ2-5; D might be TRBD1 (5 bases). The V and J ends lost 5 bases and 5 bases respectively, with 18 bases between them. Per germline, CDR1 MNHEY and CDR2 SMNVEV (reference sequence). This CDR3 contains 15 residues. CDR3 coding DNA: TGTGCCAGCAGTACTGGGCCCAGGGTGTTGGAGACCCAGTACTTC. Its protein product is CASSTGPRVLETQYF.

This rearrangement joins TRBV19 to TRBJ2-7, with D uncertain. Germline values: CDR1 LNHDA, CDR2 SQIVND (reference sequence). CDR3 length: 12 residues. Trimming cost V 6 bases and J 3 bases, with 9 bases left between them. The CDR3 protein is CASSQNVYEQYF. The CDR3 DNA is TGTGCCAGTAGCCAGAACGTCTACGAGCAGTACTTC.

The V and J genes are TRBV7-9 and TRBJ2-7; D not certain. The CDR3 sequence is 15 residues long. Trimming shortened V by 3 bases and J by 3 bases, and 15 bases separated the two germline ends. In germline, CDR1 is SEHNR, CDR2 FQNEAQ (reference sequence). The CDR3 reads CASSFVRLDGYEQYF. DNA for the CDR3: TGTGCCAGCAGCTTTGTCCGACTTGACGGCTACGAGCAGTACTTC.

J is TRBJ2-5 and V is TRBV2, with D unresolved. The closer fit of TRBJ2-7 to the DNA end suggests the J call may be wrong. The V gene's germline CDR1 is SNHLY and CDR2 FYNNEI. The length of the CDR3 is 11 residues. CDR3 bases: TGTGCCAGCAGTGTCTCCTACGAGCAGTACTTC. Residues: CASSVSYEQYF.

The chain recombines TRBV11-2 with TRBJ2-1; 12 positions match TRBD2. V trimming: 8 bases; J trimming: 4 bases; junction bases outside the gene matches: 9. In germline, CDR1 is SGHAT, CDR2 FQNNGV. There are 16 residues in the CDR3. CDR3 region: CASGSFGLAGYNEQFF. In nucleotides, the CDR3 is TGTGCCAGCGGATCTTTCGGACTAGCGGGATACAATGAGCAGTTCTTC.

The chain has TRBV7-9 and TRBJ1-4; 8 nucleotides agree with TRBD1. V shed 5 bases and J 4 bases; nucleotides not matched to a gene: 6. The CDR3 is 15 residues long. Germline V gene lookup returns CDR1 SEHNR and CDR2 FQNEAQ (reference sequence). CDR3 DNA: TGTGCCAGCAGCCCGAGACAGGGGAGTAATGAAAAACTGTTTTTT. Its protein product is CASSPRQGSNEKLFF.

This sequence joins TRBV28 and TRBJ2-3; 7 positions agree with TRBD2. The CDR3 runs to 16 residues. J lost 2 bases, V lost 8 bases, and 13 bases had no gene match. Per the germline V gene, CDR1 is MDHEN and CDR2 is SYDVKM. DNA of the CDR3: TGTGCCAGCTGCTTACAAAGCGGGGCGTACACAGATACGCAGTATTTT. This translates into CASCLQSGAYTDTQYF.

The genes are TRBV6-5 and TRBJ2-7, with 8 positions matching TRBD2. The V and J ends lost 0 bases and 3 bases, in that order; junction bases with no gene match: 1. The CDR3 contains 14 residues. In germline, CDR1 is MNHEY, CDR2 SVGAGI. CDR3 nucleotides: TGTGCCAGCAGTTACTCCGGGACTAGCTACGAGCAGTACTTC. This codes for CASSYSGTSYEQYF.

V is TRBV6-1 and J is TRBJ2-7; possibly TRBD2 for D (5 bases). Trimming took 7 bases from V and 3 from J, leaving 13 bases between them. Germline V gene lookup returns CDR1 MNHNS and CDR2 SASEGT. This CDR3 region has 13 residues. CDR3 amino acids: CASMVGVGYEQYF. In nucleotides, the CDR3 is TGTGCCAGCATGGTGGGAGTGGGCTACGAGCAGTACTTC.

V is TRBV4-3 and J is TRBJ2-7; TRBD1 matches 9 bases. J was trimmed by 3 bases and V by 3 bases; bases with no gene match: 3. This CDR3 is 14 amino acids long. Germline-derived CDR1 and CDR2 are LGHNA and YSLEER. CDR3: CASSQSGQGYEQYF. The CDR3, as DNA: TGCGCCAGCAGCCAGTCGGGACAGGGCTACGAGCAGTACTTC.

This chain uses TRBV5-1 with TRBJ1-4; 7 bases fit TRBD1. The J segment lost 0 bases and the V segment lost 4 bases, leaving 6 bases of the junction unmatched. The CDR3 consists of 16 residues. Per the germline V gene, CDR1 is SGHRS and CDR2 is YFSETQ. The CDR3 DNA follows: TGCGCCAGCAGCCCAACCGGGACAGCAACTAATGAAAAACTGTTTTTT. This encodes CASSPTGTATNEKLFF.

The J gene is TRBJ2-7, the V gene TRBV7-9, with D unclear. CDR1 and CDR2 (germline): SEHNR, FQNEAQ (reference sequence). The CDR3 totals 12 residues. Trimming removed 5 bases from V and 3 bases from J, with 8 bases in between. In DNA form, the CDR3 reads TGTGCCAGCAGCCCCGCGAACTACGAGCAGTACTTC. It specifies CASSPANYEQYF. Complete variable domain (other parts from reference TRBV7-9 and TRBJ2-7): DTGVSQNPRHKITKRGQNVTFRCDPISEHNRLYWYRQTLGQGPEFLTYFQNEAQLEKSRLLSDRFSAERPKGSFSTLEIQRTEQGDSAMYLCASSPANYEQYFGPGTRLTVT.

J is TRBJ2-7 and V is TRBV7-8, with 12 positions matching TRBD2. Germline CDR1 SGHVS, CDR2 FQNEAQ. J gave up 0 bases and V 5 bases, and 8 bases lay outside the gene matches. The CDR3 spans 17 residues. The CDR3 is CASSPTSGSGSSYEQYF. The CDR3 nucleotides read TGTGCCAGCAGCCCGACTAGCGGGAGTGGCAGCTCCTACGAGCAGTACTTC.

The CDR3 region has the DNA TGTGCCAGCTCCCCGGGTAGTGAAGCTTTCTTT. Encoded protein: CASSPGSEAFF. The chain is built from TRBV18 and TRBJ1-1, with D unresolved. Germline assignment: CDR1 KGHSH and CDR2 LQKENI. Trimming took 6 bases from V and 7 from J, leaving 9 bases between them. The CDR3 runs 11 residues.

This chain joins TRBV7-3 and TRBJ1-2; tentatively, D is TRBD1 (6 bases). CDR1 SGHTA and CDR2 FQGTGA come from the germline V gene. CDR3 length: 13 residues. The V end lost 5 bases, the J end lost 4 bases, and 11 bases lay between the germline ends. The CDR3 sequence: CASSPGQTYGYTF. CDR3 sequence (DNA): TGTGCCAGCAGCCCCGGACAGACCTATGGCTACACCTTC.

The chain has TRBV10-1 and TRBJ2-5, with a tentative D call TRBD1 (6 bases). The germline V gene has CDR1 WNHNN and CDR2 SYGVQD (reference sequence). This CDR3 is built from 13 residues. V lost 6 bases and J lost 2, with 10 bases in between. CDR3 nucleotides: TGCGCCAGCAGAAGGACAGCGCAAGAGACCCAGTACTTC. Translating gives CASRRTAQETQYF.

The chain uses TRBV5-3 and TRBJ2-7; 10 bases agree with TRBD2. TRBV5-3 is identified as an open reading frame with a role that is uncertain. The length of the CDR3 is 15 residues. V was clipped by 8 bases and J by 4 bases; unmatched bases: 12. The CDR3 DNA reads as TGTGCCAGTCAGCGGGGGGGAAAAAAGGTGTACGAGCAGTACTTC. This gives the protein CASQRGGKKVYEQYF.

This chain joins TRBV14 and TRBJ2-7, with a weak D call TRBD2 (6 bases). Germline assignment: CDR1 SGHDN and CDR2 FVKESK. This CDR3 spans 18 amino acids. Trimming stripped 0 bases from V and 0 bases from J, with 18 bases between. For the CDR3, the DNA is TGTGCCAGCAGCCAAGAGTGGATCGCGGGGTTAACCTCCTACGAGCAGTACTTC. Translating gives CASSQEWIAGLTSYEQYF.

This sequence joins TRBV2 and TRBJ1-3, with a weak D call TRBD1 (5 bases). The CDR3 has 15 residues. Trimming pared 6 bases from V and 0 bases from J, leaving 12 bases between. Germline V CDR1 and CDR2: SNHLY, FYNNEI. CDR3 nucleotide sequence: TGTGCCAGCAGCAAAGAAGGGGCCTCTGGAAACACCATATATTTT. It specifies CASSKEGASGNTIYF.

V is TRBV6-1 and J is TRBJ2-6; D not certain. Trimming pared 4 bases from V and 5 bases from J, leaving 12 bases between. CDR1 and CDR2 (germline): MNHNS, SASEGT. This CDR3 is 15 amino acids long. The CDR3 DNA reads as TGTGCCAGCAGTGTGGATCCGGGTCGGGCCAACGTCCTGACTTTC. Translation: CASSVDPGRANVLTF.

This CDR3 is CASSRRTGRETQYF. In DNA, the CDR3 is TGTGCCAGCAGCCGACGGACAGGTCGAGAGACCCAGTACTTC. The chain employs TRBV5-8 and TRBJ2-5; 7 nucleotides agree with TRBD1. This CDR3 is built from 14 residues. Trimming took 4 bases from V and 4 from J; bases not matched to a gene: 7. CDR1 and CDR2 from the germline V gene are SGHTS and YDEGEE.